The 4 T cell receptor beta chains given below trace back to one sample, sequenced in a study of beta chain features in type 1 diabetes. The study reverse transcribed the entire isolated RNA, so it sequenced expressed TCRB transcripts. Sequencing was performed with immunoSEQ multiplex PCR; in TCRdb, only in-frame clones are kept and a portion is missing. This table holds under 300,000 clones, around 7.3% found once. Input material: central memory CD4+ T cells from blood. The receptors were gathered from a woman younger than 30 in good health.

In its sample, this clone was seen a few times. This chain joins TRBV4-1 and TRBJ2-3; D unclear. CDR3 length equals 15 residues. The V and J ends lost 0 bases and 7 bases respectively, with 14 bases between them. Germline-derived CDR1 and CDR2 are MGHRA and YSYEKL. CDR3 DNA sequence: TGCGCCAGCAGCCAAGATAGTGGCGGAACCCATACGCAGTATTTT. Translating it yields CASSQDSGGTHTQYF.

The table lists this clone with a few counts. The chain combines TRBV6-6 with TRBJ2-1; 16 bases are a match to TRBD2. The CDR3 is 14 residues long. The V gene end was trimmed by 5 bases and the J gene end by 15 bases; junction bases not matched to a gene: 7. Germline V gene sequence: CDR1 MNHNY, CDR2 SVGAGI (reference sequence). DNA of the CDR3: TGTGCCAGCAGTGAGGGACTAGCGGGGGGGTGGCCGTTCTTC. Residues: CASSEGLAGGWPFF.

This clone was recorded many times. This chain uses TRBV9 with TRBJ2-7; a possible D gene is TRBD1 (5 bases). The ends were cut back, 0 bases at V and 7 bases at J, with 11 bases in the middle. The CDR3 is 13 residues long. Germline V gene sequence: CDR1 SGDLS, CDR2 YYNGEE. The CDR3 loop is CASSVEQAREQYF. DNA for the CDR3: TGTGCCAGCAGCGTAGAACAGGCCAGAGAGCAGTACTTC.

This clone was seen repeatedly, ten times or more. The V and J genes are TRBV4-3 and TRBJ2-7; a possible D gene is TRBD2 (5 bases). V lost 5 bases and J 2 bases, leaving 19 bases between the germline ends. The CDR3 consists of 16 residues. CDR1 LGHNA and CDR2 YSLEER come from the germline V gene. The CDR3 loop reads CASSAKLDFLAYEQYF. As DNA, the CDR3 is TGCGCCAGCAGCGCTAAATTGGACTTTTTAGCCTACGAGCAGTACTTC.